This TCR beta chain was documented in a study of identifying expanded T cells in peripheral blood. Profiling relied on immunoSEQ multiplex PCR, and the TCRdb table lists in-frame clones only, not all of them. The repertoire has fewer than 80,000 clones, over 80% of them found once; the top ten carry about a fifth. No infections or other immune events were documented during collection. Germline V gene data show CDR1 as SGHTA and CDR2 as FQGNSA. This CDR3 has 15 amino acids. The V end was cut by 3 bases, the J end by 7 bases, with 16 bases between. Sequenced: blood. J is TRBJ2-1 and V is TRBV7-2, with a possible D match to TRBD1 (6 bases). The receptor comes from a person aged 18 to 70 in good health. CDR3 loop: CASSFGGRGPNEQFF. In DNA form, the CDR3 reads TGTGCCAGCAGCTTTGGGGGCAGGGGTCCAAATGAGCAGTTCTTC.